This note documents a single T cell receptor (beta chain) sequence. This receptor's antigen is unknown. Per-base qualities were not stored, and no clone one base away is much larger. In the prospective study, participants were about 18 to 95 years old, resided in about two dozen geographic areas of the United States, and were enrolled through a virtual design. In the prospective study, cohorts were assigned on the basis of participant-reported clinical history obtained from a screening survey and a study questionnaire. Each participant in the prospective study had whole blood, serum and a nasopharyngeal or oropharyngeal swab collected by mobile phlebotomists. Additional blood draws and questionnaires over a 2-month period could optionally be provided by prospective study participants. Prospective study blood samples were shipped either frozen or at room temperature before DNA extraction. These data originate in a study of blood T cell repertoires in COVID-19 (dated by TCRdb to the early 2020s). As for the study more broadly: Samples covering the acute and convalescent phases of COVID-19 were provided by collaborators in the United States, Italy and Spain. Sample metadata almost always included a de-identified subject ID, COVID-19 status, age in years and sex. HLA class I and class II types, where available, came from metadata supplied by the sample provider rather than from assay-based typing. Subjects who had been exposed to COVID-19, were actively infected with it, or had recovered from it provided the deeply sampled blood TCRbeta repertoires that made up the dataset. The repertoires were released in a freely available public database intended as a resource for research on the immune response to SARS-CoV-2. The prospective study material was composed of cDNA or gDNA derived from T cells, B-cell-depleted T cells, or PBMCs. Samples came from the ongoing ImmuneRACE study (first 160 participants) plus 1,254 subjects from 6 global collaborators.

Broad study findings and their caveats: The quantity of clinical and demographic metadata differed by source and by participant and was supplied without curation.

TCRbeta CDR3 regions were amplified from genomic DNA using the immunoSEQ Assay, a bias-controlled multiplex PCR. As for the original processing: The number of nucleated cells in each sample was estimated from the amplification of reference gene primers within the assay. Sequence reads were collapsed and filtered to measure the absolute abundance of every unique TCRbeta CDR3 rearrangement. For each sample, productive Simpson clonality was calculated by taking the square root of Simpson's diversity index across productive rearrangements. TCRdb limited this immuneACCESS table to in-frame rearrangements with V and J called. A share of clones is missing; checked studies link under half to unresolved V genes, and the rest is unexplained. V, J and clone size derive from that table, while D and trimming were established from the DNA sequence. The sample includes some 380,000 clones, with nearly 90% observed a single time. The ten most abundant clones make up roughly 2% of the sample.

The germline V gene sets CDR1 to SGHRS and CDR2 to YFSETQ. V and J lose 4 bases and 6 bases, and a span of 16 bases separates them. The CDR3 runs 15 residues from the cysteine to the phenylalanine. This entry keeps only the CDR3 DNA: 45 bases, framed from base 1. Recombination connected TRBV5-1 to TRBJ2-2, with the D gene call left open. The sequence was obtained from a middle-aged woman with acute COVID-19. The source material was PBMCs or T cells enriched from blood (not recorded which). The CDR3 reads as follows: CASSPLLSFPGELFF. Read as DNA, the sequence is TGCGCCAGCAGCCCCTTATTATCGTTCCCCGGGGAGCTGTTTTTT.